This TCR delta chain appears in the sequencing data of a study of gamma delta lymphoproliferative disorders and STAT genes (dated by TCRdb to the late 2010s). Notes on the research overall: The LymphoTrack Dx TCRG Assay was used to build gamma-chain libraries from a minimum of 50 ng of genomic DNA. The study profiled TCR gamma and delta CDR3 repertoires by deep sequencing in Tgammadelta lymphoproliferative disease patients and healthy controls, within a larger immunophenotypic and STAT-mutation study. To confirm the results, all delta-chain samples and a couple of gamma-chain samples were sequenced a second time. Because no corresponding Invivoscribe delta assay was available, delta-chain libraries were prepared according to the standard operating procedure of the EuroClonality-NGS working group.

This clone came up a few times. Its antigen remains unidentified. This DNA's translation differs at residue 3 from TCRdb's protein, which comes from a much larger clone; a read error is likely, and the protein shown is translated from the DNA. Both library methods used multiplex PCR with primers targeting conserved V and J regions of the TCR genes. After purification and pooling, the amplicons were sequenced on an Illumina MiSeq platform. In the paper's pipeline: V(D)J alignment, clonotype assembly and translation were performed with MiXCR, whereas functionality assessment and CDR3 repertoire analyses were performed with VDJtools. CDR3 was defined per IMGT, and analyses were restricted to productive sequences using functional genes, excluding ORF genes and pseudogenes. A custom Python script was used to search all patients and controls for identical amino acid CDR3s of major clonotypes (frequency >=5%). A one-sided non-parametric Wilcoxon test was used to compare clonotype frequencies between patients and controls. After TCRdb called clones again from the public reads with CATT, rows with identical DNA were merged. TCRdb, rather than the study authors, made the V and J calls. Across this sample there are 750 to 950 delta-chain clones, with about 1.7% seen only once. Of the sample, approximately 74% is held by the ten largest clones.

The CDR3 measures 22 amino acids from cysteine to phenylalanine. Only the CDR3 region is kept as DNA, spanning 66 bases read in frame from base 1. The germline V gene provides CDR1 NSMFDY and CDR2 ISSIKDK. What the work shows at the level of the full study, not this receptor alone: T cells in controls likely covered a range of maturation stages, whereas leukemic cells were skewed toward terminal effectors, which could potentially limit comparisons between patients and controls. Almost every major gamma and delta clonotype found in patients was public, meaning shared with at least one healthy donor, with just a couple of gamma clonotypes being private to disease. The authors noted that NGS specificity may be reduced at low frequencies, so the public or private nature of leukemic clones needs confirmation. When whole repertoires were clustered, gamma repertoires from patients formed a group apart from those of healthy controls, but delta repertoires showed no separation between the groups.

Genomic DNA from peripheral blood mononuclear cells isolated from patients and controls was used for TCR sequencing. The control group consisted of approximately 23 healthy adult blood donors (median age approximately 64 years; about twelve males and roughly eleven females) who were matched to the patients for age and sex. The chain employs TRAV29/DV5 and TRDJ1; 9 central nucleotides agree with TRDD3. The sequence derives from a human donor in good health. Sequenced input: blood. The CDR3 protein is CATSRENPCRGYVDYCTDKLIF. The DNA is as follows: TGTGCAACAAGCCGGGAGAACCCCTGTAGGGGATACGTGGATTATTGTACCGATAAACTCATCTTT.